This T cell receptor beta chain emerged from a study of T cell repertoires in cytomegalovirus infection. V was clipped by 3 bases and J by 4 bases, with 12 bases between them. CDR1 is SGHVS, CDR2 FQNEAQ, per germline. The CDR3 consists of 14 residues. This clonotype has ten or more counts. TCRdb re-called the reads through MiXCR, storing one row per CDR3 protein. The table lists approximately 700,000 distinct CDR3 sequences, 35% to 45% of them singletons, with more than 2.5% in the top ten. Sequencing input: PBMCs. The TCR comes from a human donor in good health (CMV status not recorded). Some clones in this sample may be carry-over from other donors' samples. This chain connects TRBV7-8 to TRBJ1-1; tentative D call: TRBD1 (5 bases). CDR3 residues: CASSLGGGTTEAFF. The CDR3 nucleotides read TGTGCCAGCAGCTTGGGTGGGGGAACCACTGAAGCTTTCTTT.